This TCR beta chain was identified in a study of T cell repertoires in cytomegalovirus infection (dated by TCRdb to about 2019). Study-level background: Because public TCR beta signatures pointed to carriage of CMV infection together with the matching HLA type, the HLA type of each donor mattered for the analysis. What the work shows at the level of the full study, not this receptor alone: The ex vivo response was dominated by HLA-C-restricted CMV-specific TCR beta clonotypes, which also provided the single most frequent clonotype in two of eight donors. Cumulative frequency of public TCR beta family members discriminated carriers of CMV infection plus the relevant HLA type in this cohort and an independent approximately 370-donor cohort.

Sequencing was carried out with an Illumina HiSeq 1500. TCRdb ran its own pipeline on the public reads, namely fastp trimming at Q25 and MiXCR clone calling, and kept in-frame beta chains. Every entry covers one CDR3 protein and lists the most common genes and DNA from its rows. This sample has under 350,000 distinct CDR3 sequences in its table, and 9% to 9.5% of those were observed once. The ten most abundant clones make up roughly 4% of the sample. In this sample, this clonotype turned up many times. Its antigen is unknown. Per-nucleotide qualities are absent, and no much larger clonotype sits a single base away. The cysteine opens and the phenylalanine closes a CDR3 of 17 amino acids. This entry keeps only the CDR3 DNA: 51 bases, framed from base 1. V is pruned by 6 bases and J by 5 bases, leaving 11 bases of the junction without a gene match.

The sample taken for sequencing was PBMCs. This sequence uses TRBV12-3 or TRBV12-4 and TRBJ1-5, and 12 bases in between align with TRBD1. The TCR was taken from a human donor in good health (CMV status not recorded). Some clones in this sample may be carry-over from other donors' samples. The CDR3 reads as follows: CASSPYGDRGLHQPQHF. The sequenced DNA is TGTGCCAGCAGCCCCTACGGGGACAGGGGGCTCCATCAGCCCCAGCATTTT.